Presented here are 26 T cell receptor beta chains from one specimen sequenced in a study of cytomegalovirus exposure and HLA in healthy donors. Amplification used 60 Vbeta primers and 13 Jbeta primers. Profiled with immunoSEQ multiplex PCR; TCRdb holds only in-frame clones, not every one. The sample holds 200,000 to 250,000 clones; 82% are singletons and the top ten take 5% to 6.5%. The sample comprised PBMCs. The receptors stem from a woman between 35 and 50 years old in good health and CMV-seropositive.

This chain links TRBV9 with TRBJ1-2, with 7 bases aligning to TRBD1. The V segment lost 4 bases and the J segment 2 bases; nucleotides outside the gene matches: 8. Germline CDR1 is SGDLS and CDR2 is YYNGEE. The CDR3 is 15 residues long. The CDR3 DNA is TGTGCCAGCAGCCCCAAGGGGGCGAAGAACTATGGCTACACCTTC. Protein: CASSPKGAKNYGYTF.

The chain links TRBV6-1 to TRBJ1-2; 11 bases are a match to TRBD1. This CDR3 has 14 amino acids. CDR1 and CDR2 from the germline V gene are MNHNS and SASEGT. Unmatched junction bases numbered 7, after V lost 5 bases and J lost 8 bases. The CDR3 loop is CASSPGTGGRGYTF. In DNA form, the CDR3 reads TGTGCCAGCAGTCCCGGGACAGGGGGTCGCGGCTACACCTTC.

V and J are TRBV4-3 and TRBJ2-2; TRBD1 agrees at 7 bases. Germline trimming cut 2 bases from V and 4 bases from J; bases unmatched to any gene: 4. Germline CDR1 is LGHNA and CDR2 is YSLEER. The CDR3 loop spans 15 amino acids. CDR3 region: CASSQLTGVTGELFF. DNA of the CDR3: TGCGCCAGCAGCCAACTAACAGGGGTCACCGGGGAGCTGTTTTTT.

This chain links TRBV7-2 with TRBJ2-1; TRBD1 agrees at 7 bases. CDR3 length equals 15 residues. Per the germline V gene, CDR1 is SGHTA and CDR2 is FQGNSA. The V segment lost 4 bases and the J segment 2 bases; nucleotides outside the gene matches: 5. CDR3 residues: CASSSSGQTYNEQFF. The CDR3 nucleotides read TGTGCCAGCAGCTCGTCGGGACAGACCTACAATGAGCAGTTCTTC.

In its sample, this clone was seen a few times. The J gene is TRBJ1-5, the V gene TRBV18; D not resolved. Germline lookup yields CDR1 KGHSH and CDR2 LQKENI. V lost 6 bases and J 3 bases, leaving 21 bases between the germline ends. This CDR3 has 17 amino acids. CDR3 amino acids: CASSLNTGSAANQPQHF. The CDR3 DNA reads TGTGCCAGCTCCTTAAACACTGGTAGCGCCGCCAATCAGCCCCAGCATTTT.

This chain links TRBV7-2 with TRBJ1-1, with 8 nucleotides matching TRBD1. The CDR3 is 12 residues long. The germline CDR1 and CDR2 sequences are SGHTA and FQGNSA. Trimming took 5 bases from V and 11 from J; bases not matched to a gene: 7. CDR3: CASSNRGFVAFF. CDR3 in DNA: TGTGCCAGCAGCAACAGGGGGTTCGTGGCTTTCTTT.

The V call is TRBV6-1, the J call TRBJ1-5, with TRBD1 matching 7 bases. CDR3 length: 15 residues. J lost 0 bases, V lost 4 bases, and 3 bases had no gene match. CDR1 is MNHNS and CDR2 is SASEGT in the germline V gene. DNA of the CDR3: TGTGCCAGCAGTGCCGGGACAGATAGCAATCAGCCCCAGCATTTT. This sequence encodes CASSAGTDSNQPQHF.

This sequence joins TRBV7-6 and TRBJ1-2, with D maybe TRBD1 (6 bases). Germline V gene sequence: CDR1 SGHVS, CDR2 FNYEAQ. This CDR3 is built from 18 residues. V shed 2 bases and J shed 0 bases, with 19 bases lying between them. This CDR3 is CASSLLSGQTLANYGYTF. DNA of the CDR3: TGTGCCAGCAGCTTACTGTCCGGACAGACTTTAGCTAACTATGGCTACACCTTC.

The chain is built from TRBV7-3 and TRBJ1-2; the D gene is possibly TRBD1 (5 bases). The V and J ends lost 0 bases and 3 bases respectively, with 11 bases between them. Germline V gives CDR1 SGHTA, CDR2 FQGTGA. The CDR3 sequence is 15 residues long. As DNA, the CDR3 is TGTGCCAGCAGCTTAACCGGGGGAGTTGACTATGGCTACACCTTC. Amino acid sequence: CASSLTGGVDYGYTF.

On this clone: Within the sample, other DNA sequences also encode this same CDR3. The rearrangement joins TRBV11-2 to TRBJ2-7; 9 nucleotides line up with TRBD2. The germline gives CDR1 SGHAT, CDR2 FQNNGV. The CDR3 contains 15 residues. V lost 1 base to trimming and J lost 3 bases; unmatched junction nucleotides: 4. CDR3: CASSLGSGRIYEQYF. The CDR3 DNA sequence: TGTGCCAGCAGCTTAGGTAGCGGGAGAATCTACGAGCAGTACTTC. The full variable domain, with the rest looked up from reference TRBV11-2 and TRBJ2-7, is EAGVAQSPRYKIIEKRQSVAFWCNPISGHATLYWYQQILGQGPKLLIQFQNNGVVDDSQLPKDRFSAERLKGVDSTLKIQPAKLEDSAVYLCASSLGSGRIYEQYFGPGTRLTVT.

This chain links TRBV7-2 with TRBJ2-4; a possible D gene is TRBD1 (6 bases). The germline V gene has CDR1 SGHTA and CDR2 FQGNSA. The V gene lost 4 bases and the J gene lost 4 bases, with 8 bases spanning the gap. The length of the CDR3 is 13 residues. CDR3 DNA: TGTGCCAGCAGCTCGGACAGTAAAAACATTCAGTACTTC. It encodes CASSSDSKNIQYF. The full variable domain, completed using reference TRBV7-2 and TRBJ2-4, is GAGVSQSPSNKVTEKGKDVELRCDPISGHTALYWYRQSLGQGLEFLIYFQGNSAPDKSGLPSDRFSAERTGGSVSTLTIQRTQQEDSAVYLCASSSDSKNIQYFGAGTRLSVL.

This clone occurred a few times. This chain uses TRBV4-1 with TRBJ2-7; D is undetermined. The CDR3 loop spans 15 amino acids. Germline lookup yields CDR1 MGHRA and CDR2 YSYEKL. V dropped 0 bases and J dropped 3 bases, with 12 bases sitting between them. The CDR3 protein is CASSQDRSRSYEQYF. The CDR3 DNA reads TGCGCCAGCAGCCAAGATAGGTCTAGAAGCTACGAGCAGTACTTC.

This sequence joins TRBV18 and TRBJ2-4; TRBD2 aligns across 12 bases. The CDR3 length is 16 residues. Trimming took 6 bases from V and 0 from J; bases not matched to a gene: 3. Germline V gene lookup returns CDR1 KGHSH and CDR2 LQKENI. This chain's CDR3 is CASSGLAGLAKNIQYF. The CDR3 coding sequence is TGTGCCAGCTCTGGACTAGCGGGACTAGCCAAAAACATTCAGTACTTC.

This chain joins TRBV5-8 and TRBJ1-5, with TRBD1 matching over 7 bases. After removal of 0 bases from V and 10 bases from J, the junction contained 13 bases not matched to a gene. Germline values: CDR1 SGHTS, CDR2 YDEGEE. The CDR3 totals 16 residues. This CDR3 reads CASSLGLGTAVKPQHF. Written as DNA, the CDR3 is TGTGCCAGCAGCTTGGGCTTAGGGACAGCTGTTAAACCCCAGCATTTT.

This chain links TRBV28 with TRBJ1-1; TRBD1 aligns across 7 bases. Germline V gene sequence: CDR1 MDHEN, CDR2 SYDVKM. Trimming took 10 bases from V and 5 from J; bases not matched to a gene: 16. CDR3 size: 15 residues. This CDR3 is CATSPPDRAGTEAFF. The CDR3 DNA follows: TGTGCCACCTCCCCTCCAGACAGGGCCGGAACTGAAGCTTTCTTT.

This clone was detected once. The chain has TRBV6-4 and TRBJ2-1; D might be TRBD2 (5 bases). Germline V gene data show CDR1 as MRHNA and CDR2 as SNTAGT. V dropped 4 bases and J dropped 4 bases, with 8 bases sitting between them. CDR3 length: 13 residues. CDR3 sequence: CASSGEIYNEQFF. CDR3 DNA sequence: TGTGCCAGCAGTGGGGAGATTTACAATGAGCAGTTCTTC.

The J gene is TRBJ1-2, the V gene TRBV5-5, with D perhaps TRBD1 (6 bases). Germline V gene data show CDR1 as SGHKS and CDR2 as YYEKEE (reference sequence). V lost 0 bases, J lost 5 bases, and 14 bases lay in between. The CDR3 runs to 15 residues. The CDR3 protein is CASSLGQGTMYGYTF. Here the CDR3 DNA reads TGTGCCAGCAGCTTGGGGCAGGGGACTATGTATGGCTACACCTTC.

The chain couples TRBV10-2 to TRBJ2-5; 7 bases fit TRBD1. The CDR3 sequence is 11 residues long. Germline CDR1 is WSHSY and CDR2 is SAAADI. V was clipped by 8 bases and J by 5 bases; unmatched bases: 2. The CDR3 spells CASSDRETQYF. The CDR3 DNA is TGCGCCAGCTCGGACAGGGAGACCCAGTACTTC.

This clone was counted only a few times. The chain has TRBV11-3 and TRBJ2-1; possibly TRBD2 for D (6 bases). Between the trimmed V and J ends, which lost 1 base and 5 bases, there was a span of 9 bases. Germline V lookup: CDR1 SGHNT, CDR2 YENEEA. This CDR3 contains 14 residues. The CDR3 loop is CASSLGLANNEQFF. The CDR3 nucleotides read TGTGCCAGCAGCTTAGGGCTAGCGAACAATGAGCAGTTCTTC.

The V call is TRBV4-3, the J call TRBJ2-1; tentatively, D is TRBD1 (6 bases). Germline loops: CDR1 LGHNA, CDR2 YSLEER. This CDR3 is built from 15 residues. Trimming took 4 bases from V and 1 from J, leaving 11 bases between them. The CDR3 sequence: CASSLNRVSYNEQFF. For the CDR3, the DNA is TGCGCCAGCAGCCTAAACAGGGTGTCCTACAATGAGCAGTTCTTC.

The DNA of the CDR3 is TGTGCCAGCAGTTGGGGGGGGAGTAGCTCCTACGAGCAGTACTTC. As protein: CASSWGGSSSYEQYF. The chain links TRBV28 to TRBJ2-7, with 7 bases identical to TRBD2. This CDR3 contains 15 residues. Trimming at V came to 4 bases and at J to 0 bases, leaving 6 bases not matched to a gene. Per germline, CDR1 MDHEN and CDR2 SYDVKM.

The J gene is TRBJ2-3, the V gene TRBV9; 9 nucleotides agree with TRBD2. CDR3 length: 16 amino acids. The junction had 8 bases not matched to a gene; V was cut back by 2 bases and J by 4 bases. CDR1 is SGDLS and CDR2 is YYNGEE in the germline V gene. The CDR3 DNA reads as TGTGCCAGCAGCGTCCCGCGGGCGGGGGGGCCAGATACGCAGTATTTT. It encodes CASSVPRAGGPDTQYF.

The chain uses TRBV4-1 and TRBJ2-3; 14 bases match TRBD2. The CDR3 is 20 amino acids. The trim removed 5 bases at V and 4 bases at J, leaving 17 bases unmatched. CDR1 and CDR2 from the germline V gene are MGHRA and YSYEKL. CDR3 nucleotides: TGCGCCAGCAGCTTTCCGCTTACCGGGACTAGCGGGAGTGATGCAGATACGCAGTATTTT. Amino acids: CASSFPLTGTSGSDADTQYF.

The V call is TRBV5-1, the J call TRBJ2-5; TRBD2 aligns across 12 bases. The CDR3 consists of 14 residues. The V gene end was trimmed by 4 bases and the J gene end by 4 bases; junction bases not matched to a gene: 2. Germline V gene lookup returns CDR1 SGHRS and CDR2 YFSETQ. This CDR3 is CASSTTSGRETQYF. The CDR3 DNA is TGCGCCAGCAGCACGACTAGCGGGAGAGAGACCCAGTACTTC.

V usage is TRBV2 and J usage is TRBJ1-5, with a weak D call TRBD1 (5 bases). Germline CDR1 SNHLY, CDR2 FYNNEI. The CDR3 totals 15 residues. V lost 5 bases to trimming and J lost 3 bases, with 14 bases between them. The CDR3: CASSINWGLNQPQHF. DNA for the CDR3: TGTGCCAGCAGTATTAATTGGGGCCTCAATCAGCCCCAGCATTTT.

This clone was seen a single time. This chain uses TRBV15 with TRBJ1-4; tentatively, D is TRBD1 (5 bases). V dropped 0 bases and J dropped 6 bases, with 14 bases sitting between them. Germline V gives CDR1 LNHNV, CDR2 YYDKDF (reference sequence). The CDR3 has 16 residues. For the CDR3, the DNA is TGTGCCACCAGCAGAGAAGGAAGATGGGGCCATGAAAAACTGTTTTTT. Encoded protein: CATSREGRWGHEKLFF.